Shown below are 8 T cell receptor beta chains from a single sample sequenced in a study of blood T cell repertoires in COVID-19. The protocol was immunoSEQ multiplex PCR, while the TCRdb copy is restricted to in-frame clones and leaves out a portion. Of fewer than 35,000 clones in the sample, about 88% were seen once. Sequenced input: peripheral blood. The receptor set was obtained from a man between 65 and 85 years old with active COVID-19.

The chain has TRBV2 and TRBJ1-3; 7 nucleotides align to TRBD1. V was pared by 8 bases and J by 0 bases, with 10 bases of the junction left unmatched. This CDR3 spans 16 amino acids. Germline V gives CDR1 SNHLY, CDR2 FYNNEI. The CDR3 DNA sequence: TGTGCCAGCTCCCCACCGGGACAGATCTCTGGAAACACCATATATTTT. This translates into CASSPPGQISGNTIYF.

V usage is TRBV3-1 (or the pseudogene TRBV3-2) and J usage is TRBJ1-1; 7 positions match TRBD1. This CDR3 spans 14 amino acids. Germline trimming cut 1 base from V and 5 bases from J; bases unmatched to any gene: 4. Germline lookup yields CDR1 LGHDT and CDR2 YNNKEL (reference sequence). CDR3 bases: TGTGCCAGCAGCCAAGGACAGGGCGGTACTGAAGCTTTCTTT. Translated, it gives CASSQGQGGTEAFF.

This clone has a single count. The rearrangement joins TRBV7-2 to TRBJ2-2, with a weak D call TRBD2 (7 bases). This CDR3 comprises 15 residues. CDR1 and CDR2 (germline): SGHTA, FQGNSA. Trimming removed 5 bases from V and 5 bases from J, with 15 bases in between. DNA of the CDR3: TGTGCCAGCAGCCTCCGGGGGGCCGGTACCGGGGAGCTGTTTTTT. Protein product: CASSLRGAGTGELFF.

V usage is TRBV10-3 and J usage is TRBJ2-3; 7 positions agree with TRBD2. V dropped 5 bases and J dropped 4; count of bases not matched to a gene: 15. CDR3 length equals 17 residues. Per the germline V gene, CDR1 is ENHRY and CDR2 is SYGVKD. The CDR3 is CAISFKPGGSWSDTQYF. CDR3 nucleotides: TGTGCCATCAGTTTTAAACCGGGGGGTTCTTGGTCAGATACGCAGTATTTT.

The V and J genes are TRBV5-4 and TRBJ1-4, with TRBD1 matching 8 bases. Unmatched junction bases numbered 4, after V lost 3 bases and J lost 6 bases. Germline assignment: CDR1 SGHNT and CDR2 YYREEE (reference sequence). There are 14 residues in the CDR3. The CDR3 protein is CASSSGTGHEKLFF. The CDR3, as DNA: TGTGCCAGCAGCTCCGGGACAGGCCATGAAAAACTGTTTTTT.

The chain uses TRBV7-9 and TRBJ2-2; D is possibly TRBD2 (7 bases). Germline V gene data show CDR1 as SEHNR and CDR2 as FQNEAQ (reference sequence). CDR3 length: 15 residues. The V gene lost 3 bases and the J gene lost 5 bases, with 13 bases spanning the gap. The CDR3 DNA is TGTGCCAGCAGCTTGTTACAGGGAGGGACCGGGGAGCTGTTTTTT. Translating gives CASSLLQGGTGELFF.

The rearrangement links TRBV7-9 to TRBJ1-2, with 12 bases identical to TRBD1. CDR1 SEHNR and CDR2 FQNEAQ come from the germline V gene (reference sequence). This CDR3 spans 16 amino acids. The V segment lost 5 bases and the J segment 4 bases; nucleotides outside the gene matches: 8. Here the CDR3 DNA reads TGTGCCAGCAGCAGGCCGGGGACAGGGGGCGGCTATGGCTACACCTTC. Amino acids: CASSRPGTGGGYGYTF.

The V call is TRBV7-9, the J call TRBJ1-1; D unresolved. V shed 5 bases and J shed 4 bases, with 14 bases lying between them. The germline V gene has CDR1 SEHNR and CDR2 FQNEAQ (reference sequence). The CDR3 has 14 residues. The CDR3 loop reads CASSLSSAGTEAFF. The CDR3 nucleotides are TGTGCCAGCAGCCTATCCTCCGCCGGCACTGAAGCTTTCTTT.